This note documents a single T cell receptor beta chain sequence. The V gene lost 3 bases and the J gene lost 6 bases, with 9 bases spanning the gap. The V gene's germline CDR1 is SNHLY and CDR2 FYNNEI. The CDR3 spans 13 residues. This specimen comes from a study of blood T cell repertoires in COVID-19. About the research overall: Italy, Spain and the United States were the sources of the convalescent and acute COVID-19 samples. Nucleic acid was either cDNA or gDNA, and it came from T cells, B-cell-depleted T cells, or PBMCs.

Original processing methods: Using reference gene primer amplification, nucleated cell counts were estimated. Sequencing was performed with immunoSEQ multiplex PCR; in TCRdb, only in-frame clones are kept and a portion is missing. The D gene and trimming were derived from the DNA, and the V and J assignments and clone size from that table. The data hold 250,000 to 300,000 clones, with almost 85% observed a single time. The chain uses TRBV2 and TRBJ1-5; unclear D gene. The specimen sequenced was peripheral blood. The TCR sequence derives from a man in his fifties or sixties with active or convalescent COVID-19. DNA of the CDR3: TGTGCCAGCAGTGAGGATCGAGGTCAGCCCCAGCATTTT. It yields the protein CASSEDRGQPQHF. The variable domain in full, completed from reference TRBV2 and TRBJ1-5, reads EPEVTQTPSHQVTQMGQEVILRCVPISNHLYFYWYRQILGQKVEFLVSFYNNEISEKSEIFDDQFSVERPDGSNFTLKIRSTKLEDSAMYFCASSEDRGQPQHFGDGTRLSIL.